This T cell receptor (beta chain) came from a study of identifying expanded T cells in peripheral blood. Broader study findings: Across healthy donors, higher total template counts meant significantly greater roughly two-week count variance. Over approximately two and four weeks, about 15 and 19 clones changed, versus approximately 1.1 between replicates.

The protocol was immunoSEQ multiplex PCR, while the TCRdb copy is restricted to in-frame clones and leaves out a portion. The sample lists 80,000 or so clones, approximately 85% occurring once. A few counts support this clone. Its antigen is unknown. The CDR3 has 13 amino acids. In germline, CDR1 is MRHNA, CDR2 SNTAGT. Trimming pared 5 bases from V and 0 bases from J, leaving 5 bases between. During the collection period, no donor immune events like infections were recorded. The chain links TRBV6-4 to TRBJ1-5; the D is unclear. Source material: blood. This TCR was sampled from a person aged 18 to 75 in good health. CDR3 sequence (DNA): TGTGCCAGCAGTTATGATAGCAATCAGCCCCAGCATTTT. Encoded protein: CASSYDSNQPQHF.